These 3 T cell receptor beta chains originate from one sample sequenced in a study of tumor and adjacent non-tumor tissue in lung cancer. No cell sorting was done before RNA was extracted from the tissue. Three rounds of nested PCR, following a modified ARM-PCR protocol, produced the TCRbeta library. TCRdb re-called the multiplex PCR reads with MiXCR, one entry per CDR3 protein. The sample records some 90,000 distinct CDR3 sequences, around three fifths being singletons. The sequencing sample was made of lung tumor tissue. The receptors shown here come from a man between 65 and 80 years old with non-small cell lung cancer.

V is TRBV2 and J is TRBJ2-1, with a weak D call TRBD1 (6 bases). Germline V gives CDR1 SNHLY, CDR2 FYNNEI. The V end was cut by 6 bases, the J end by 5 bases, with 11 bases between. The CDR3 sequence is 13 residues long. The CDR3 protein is CASRKRQDNEQFF. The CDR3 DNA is TGTGCCAGCAGGAAACGACAGGACAATGAGCAGTTCTTC. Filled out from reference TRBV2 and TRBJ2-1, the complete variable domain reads EPEVTQTPSHQVTQMGQEVILRCVPISNHLYFYWYRQILGQKVEFLVSFYNNEISEKSEIFDDQFSVERPDGSNFTLKIRSTKLEDSAMYFCASRKRQDNEQFFGPGTRLTVL.

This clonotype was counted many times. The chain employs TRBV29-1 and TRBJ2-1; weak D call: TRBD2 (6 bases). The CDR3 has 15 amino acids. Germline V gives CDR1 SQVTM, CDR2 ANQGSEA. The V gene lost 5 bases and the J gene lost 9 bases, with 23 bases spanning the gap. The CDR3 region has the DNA TGCAGCGTTTCCCCCGGACTTGTCCCCGGGGGTGAGCAGTTCTTC. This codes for CSVSPGLVPGGEQFF.

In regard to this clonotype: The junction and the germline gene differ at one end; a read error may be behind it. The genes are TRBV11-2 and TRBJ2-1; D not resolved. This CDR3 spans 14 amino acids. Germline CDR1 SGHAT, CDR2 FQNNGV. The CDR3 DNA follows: TGTGCCAGCATCTTAAGGGATGGCACCGGTCCGCAGTTCTTC. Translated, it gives CASILRDGTGPQFF.